A selection of T cell receptor beta chains follows, all from one sample in a study of T cells after yellow fever vaccination. TCRdb re-called the 5' RACE reads through MiXCR, storing one row per CDR3 protein. In the table there are some 320,000 distinct CDR3 sequences, 8.7% of which are singletons. The specimen was PBMCs, collected on the day of the first yellow fever vaccination. The receptors were gathered from a young man who received the YFV17D yellow fever vaccine. CDR3s include the opening cysteine and the closing phenylalanine or tryptophan. A D gene is named only where the DNA matches it firmly. Size is omitted from some rows. Given values are once, few, many or a class for expanded clones.

abundance	len	v_gene	d_gene	j_gene	CDR3nt	CDR3aa
few	12	TRBV2	TRBD1	TRBJ1-2	TGTGCCAGTGGGACAGAGCGCTATGGCTACACCTTC	CASGTERYGYTF
.	13	TRBV6-1	.	TRBJ2-2	TGTGCCAGCCTAGCGCGGATCCCCGGGGAGCTGTTTTTT	CASLARIPGELFF
.	14	TRBV5-5	.	TRBJ1-2	TGTGCCAGCAGCTTGGAATACCGGGGCTATGGCTACACCTTC	CASSLEYRGYGYTF
many	15	TRBV7-9	TRBD2	TRBJ2-1	TGTGCCAGCAGCTTGGTAGGACTAGCGAGTAATGAGCAGTTCTTC	CASSLVGLASNEQFF
few	15	TRBV2	TRBD1	TRBJ2-1	TGTGCCAGCAGTCCAGACAGGGGCCAATACAATGAGCAGTTCTTC	CASSPDRGQYNEQFF
.	15	TRBV5-1	.	TRBJ1-6	TGCGCCAGCAGCTTGGAGGGGGACCCGCGTTCACCCCTCCACTTT	CASSLEGDPRSPLHF
.	15	TRBV6-1	.	TRBJ2-1	TGTGCCAGCATCCTAGGTCACGGGTACGGTAATGAGCAGTTCTTC	CASILGHGYGNEQFF
.	13	TRBV7-3	.	TRBJ2-3	TGTGCCAGCAGCTTCAGGGGCGAAGATACGCAGTATTTT	CASSFRGEDTQYF
few	14	TRBV2	TRBD1	TRBJ2-5	TGTGCCAGCAGTGGAGGGACAGGGACGGAGACCCAGTACTTC	CASSGGTGTETQYF
.	16	TRBV4-1	.	TRBJ1-5	TGCGCCAGCAGCCAAAGCTCCGGGGCCTACAATCAGCCCCAGCATTTT	CASSQSSGAYNQPQHF
.	14	TRBV4-2	TRBD1	TRBJ1-1	TGTGCCAGCAGCCGGTCGGGACAGGGGAATGAAGCTTTCTTT	CASSRSGQGNEAFF
.	16	TRBV5-8	TRBD1	TRBJ2-5	TGTGCCAGCACTGGATGGGACAGCCGGTACCAAGAGACCCAGTACTTC	CASTGWDSRYQETQYF
.	12	TRBV5-6	.	TRBJ1-5	TGTGCCAGCAGCTTGGACGGGCAGCCCCAGCATTTT	CASSLDGQPQHF
few	14	TRBV28	TRBD1	TRBJ2-5	TGTGCCGCCTGGGACAGGGGGCGAGGAGAGACCCAGTACTTC	CAAWDRGRGETQYF
few	14	TRBV9	.	TRBJ2-1	TGTGCCAGCAGCTCGGCGGCGGGGGCCGATGAGCAGTTCTTC	CASSSAAGADEQFF
few	12	TRBV7-9	.	TRBJ2-1	TGTGCCAGCAGCCGCCTAAGGGATGAGCAGTTCTTC	CASSRLRDEQFF
.	16	TRBV28	.	TRBJ1-6	TGTGCCAGCAGTTTAAAACAGATGATCTATAATTCACCCCTCCACTTT	CASSLKQMIYNSPLHF
few	17	TRBV19	TRBD2	TRBJ2-7	TGTGCCAGCCGGGGCCTCTCTAGCGGGGGGACTTCCTACGAGCAGTACTTC	CASRGLSSGGTSYEQYF
.	16	TRBV7-8	TRBD2	TRBJ2-1	TGTGCCAGCAGCTTAAGGAGCGGGGGGACCTACAATGAGCAGTTCTTC	CASSLRSGGTYNEQFF
many	15	TRBV4-3	.	TRBJ1-1	TGCGCCAGCAGCCAAGATTTCTCGGGAGGCACTGAAGCTTTCTTT	CASSQDFSGGTEAFF
many	15	TRBV29-1	TRBD1	TRBJ1-1	TGCAGCGGGACAGGGGGCTGGGGTATGAACACTGAAGCTTTCTTT	CSGTGGWGMNTEAFF
few	15	TRBV7-2	TRBD1	TRBJ1-5	TGTGCCAGCAGCTTAAGGGGGCCAGGGAATCAGCCCCAGCATTTT	CASSLRGPGNQPQHF
few	14	TRBV20-1	.	TRBJ2-3	TGCAGTGCTAGAGAGGGCACGTGGACAGATACGCAGTATTTT	CSAREGTWTDTQYF
few	15	TRBV5-1	.	TRBJ2-1	TGCGCCAGCAGCTTGGGACGGGGGTTCGACAATGAGCAGTTCTTC	CASSLGRGFDNEQFF
few	15	TRBV6-5	.	TRBJ1-6	TGTGCCAGCAGTTGGGGGGAGACCTATAATTCACCCCTCCACTTT	CASSWGETYNSPLHF
few	16	TRBV20-1	.	TRBJ2-6	TGCAGTGCCAAAGACGTGTACAGGGTTGGGGCCAACGTCCTGACTTTC	CSAKDVYRVGANVLTF
.	16	TRBV5-1	.	TRBJ1-6	TGCGCCAGCAGCTTATTAGAGGGAGAGGCAAATTCACCCCTCCACTTT	CASSLLEGEANSPLHF
.	15	TRBV7-2	.	TRBJ1-2	TGTGCCAGCAGATTACGAGGGATTACTAACTATGGCTACACCTTC	CASRLRGITNYGYTF
.	15	TRBV19	.	TRBJ1-1	TGTGCCAGTAGGGGTGGCCGGGGGCTAAACACTGAAGCTTTCTTT	CASRGGRGLNTEAFF
many	16	TRBV5-5	TRBD2	TRBJ2-1	TGTGCCAGCAGCTTGGTGCGGGGGGGCTCCTACAATGAGCAGTTCTTC	CASSLVRGGSYNEQFF
.	15	TRBV4-3	TRBD2	TRBJ2-1	TGCGCCAGCAGCCAAAGTAGCGGGGCTCACAATGAGCAGTTCTTC	CASSQSSGAHNEQFF
few	15	TRBV5-1	TRBD1	TRBJ1-1	TGCGCCAGCAGCTCATACGGGACAGGACCCACTGAAGCTTTCTTT	CASSSYGTGPTEAFF
many	14	TRBV6-2/TRBV6-3	.	TRBJ2-1	TGTGCCAGCGGCGTCAGGATCGCCTACAATGAGCAGTTCTTC	CASGVRIAYNEQFF
.	15	TRBV6-5	.	TRBJ2-2	TGTGCCAGCAGTTACGGGTTTGGGGGCACCGGGGAGCTGTTTTTT	CASSYGFGGTGELFF
few	16	TRBV5-4	TRBD1	TRBJ2-1	TGTGCCAGCAGATTGCAGACAGGGAGCTCCTACAATGAGCAGTTCTTC	CASRLQTGSSYNEQFF
.	13	TRBV20-1	.	TRBJ1-2	TGCAGTGCTAGCCAGCCCCCAGATGGGGGCTACACCTTC	CSASQPPDGGYTF
.	14	TRBV11-2	.	TRBJ2-3	TGTGCCAGCAGCTTAGCTGGGCTGGGGGATACGCAGTATTTT	CASSLAGLGDTQYF
few	16	TRBV6-5	TRBD2	TRBJ2-3	TGTGCCAGCAGTTACCAAGCGGGGGGGCTGCCCGATACGCAGTATTTT	CASSYQAGGLPDTQYF
few	15	TRBV6-1	.	TRBJ1-1	TGTGCCAGCAGTAAAATGGGGGGAATGAACACTGAAGCTTTCTTT	CASSKMGGMNTEAFF
many	16	TRBV5-6	.	TRBJ2-2	TGTGCCAGCAGCTTGGTGTTTGGGGGCAGGTCCGGGGAGCTGTTTTTT	CASSLVFGGRSGELFF
many	14	TRBV5-6	TRBD2	TRBJ2-7	TGTGCCAGCAGCTTGCGGGGGGGTAGCTACGAGCAGTACTTC	CASSLRGGSYEQYF
.	12	TRBV7-2	TRBD1	TRBJ1-1	TGTGCCAGCAGCTCACGGACAGGGGAAGCTTTCTTT	CASSSRTGEAFF
few	15	TRBV20-1	.	TRBJ2-3	TGCAGTGCTAGCATATGGGAACTCGATGGGGATACGCAGTATTTT	CSASIWELDGDTQYF
few	14	TRBV7-2	.	TRBJ1-5	TGTGCCAGCAGCTTGTACAGGGGCAATCAGCCCCAGCATTTT	CASSLYRGNQPQHF
many	13	TRBV5-5	.	TRBJ1-1	TGTGCCAGCAGCCCGGGTCGGACAATTGAAGCTTTCTTT	CASSPGRTIEAFF
many	12	TRBV7-2	TRBD1	TRBJ2-7	TGTGCCAGCAGCGTCAGGGGGTACGAGCAGTACTTC	CASSVRGYEQYF
.	14	TRBV4-1	.	TRBJ1-1	TGCGCCAGCAGCCAAGTAGGATTGAACACTGAAGCTTTCTTT	CASSQVGLNTEAFF
many	13	TRBV14	.	TRBJ2-3	TGTGCCAGCAGCCAAGTAGAGGGAGATACGCAGTATTTT	CASSQVEGDTQYF